This is a list of T cell receptor beta chains from one sample in a study of blood T cell repertoires in COVID-19. Clones were sequenced by immunoSEQ multiplex PCR, and TCRdb holds only the in-frame ones, with some missing. Of more than 80,000 clones in the sample, less than 95% were seen once. Sequenced: peripheral blood. The receptors originated from a man between 18 and 29 years old with COVID-19, enrolled during active disease. Both conserved end residues are part of each CDR3. D genes are given only for firm matches. The size entry is marked missing in some rows and otherwise reads once, few, many or a size class.

J gene,clone size,V gene,D gene,CDR3 DNA,CDR3 protein
TRBJ1-2,.,TRBV10-3,.,TGTGCCATCAGTGAGGCTCTGACTACGGGCGGCTACACCTTC,CAISEALTTGGYTF
TRBJ1-5,.,TRBV7-2,TRBD1,TGTGCCAGCAGCCCGCGGACAGGGGGTCAGCCCCAGCATTTT,CASSPRTGGQPQHF
TRBJ2-1,.,TRBV12-2,.,TGTGCAAGTCGCTTCTTGACGACGGGTGAAACCTACAATGAGCAGTTCTTC,CASRFLTTGETYNEQFF
TRBJ1-2,.,TRBV19,.,TGTGCCAGTAGTATAGATCTGGGTGCGGACTATGGCTACACCTTC,CASSIDLGADYGYTF
TRBJ1-5,once,TRBV3-1/TRBV3-2,TRBD1,TGTGCCAGCAGCCAAAGGGGAGGGACAGGGGGCGATCAGCCCCAGCATTTT,CASSQRGGTGGDQPQHF
TRBJ2-7,.,TRBV11-2,.,TGTGCCAGCAGCTTTGGGACAAACTACGAGCAGTACTTC,CASSFGTNYEQYF
TRBJ2-1,.,TRBV10-3,TRBD2,TGTGCCATCAGCCCTAGCGGGAAAGGGAATGAGCAGTTCTTC,CAISPSGKGNEQFF
TRBJ1-1,.,TRBV2,TRBD1,TGTGCCAGCAGTACCGGGACAGGTTTAATGAACACTGAAGCTTTCTTT,CASSTGTGLMNTEAFF
TRBJ2-3,.,TRBV27,.,TGTGCCAGCAGTCCCGGTGGGAGGGGGAGCGATACGCAGTATTTT,CASSPGGRGSDTQYF
TRBJ1-5,few,TRBV7-2,.,TGTGCCAGCAGCTTAGTGGTGGCAGGCAATCAGCCCCAGCATTTT,CASSLVVAGNQPQHF
TRBJ1-2,.,TRBV24-1,.,TGTGCCACCTATTCCGAGGGTGGCTACACCTTC,CATYSEGGYTF
TRBJ2-7,.,TRBV30,.,TGTGCCTGGACCCCCTGGTCAGGGGGGTTCGAGCAGTACTTC,CAWTPWSGGFEQYF
TRBJ2-7,once,TRBV4-3,TRBD2,TGCGCCAGCAGCCAAGTGAGGGCTAGCGGGGCCTACGAGCAGTACTTC,CASSQVRASGAYEQYF
TRBJ1-6,.,TRBV7-9,.,TGTGCCAGCAGCTTAGACGAAACAGGTTCACCCCTCCACTTT,CASSLDETGSPLHF
TRBJ2-2,.,TRBV6-2/TRBV6-3,.,TGTGCCAGCAGTTACGGGCGTTTTAACACCGGGGAGCTGTTTTTT,CASSYGRFNTGELFF
TRBJ2-1,.,TRBV27,TRBD1,TGTGCCAGCAGTTTATTCAACAGGGGGATCCATGAGCAGTTCTTC,CASSLFNRGIHEQFF
TRBJ1-2,few,TRBV30,.,TGTGCCTGGAGTGTCGGACAGTATGGCTACACCTTC,CAWSVGQYGYTF
TRBJ2-5,.,TRBV11-2,.,TGTGCCAGCAGCTTCCGGGACACGCTGTACCAAGAGACCCAGTACTTC,CASSFRDTLYQETQYF
TRBJ2-1,.,TRBV24-1,.,TGTGCCACCAGTGATTTAAGGGGACACTACAATGAGCAGTTCTTC,CATSDLRGHYNEQFF
TRBJ2-7,.,TRBV28,TRBD2,TGTGCCAGCAGTCCCCTAGCGGGAGGGCCAAAAGAGCAGTACTTC,CASSPLAGGPKEQYF